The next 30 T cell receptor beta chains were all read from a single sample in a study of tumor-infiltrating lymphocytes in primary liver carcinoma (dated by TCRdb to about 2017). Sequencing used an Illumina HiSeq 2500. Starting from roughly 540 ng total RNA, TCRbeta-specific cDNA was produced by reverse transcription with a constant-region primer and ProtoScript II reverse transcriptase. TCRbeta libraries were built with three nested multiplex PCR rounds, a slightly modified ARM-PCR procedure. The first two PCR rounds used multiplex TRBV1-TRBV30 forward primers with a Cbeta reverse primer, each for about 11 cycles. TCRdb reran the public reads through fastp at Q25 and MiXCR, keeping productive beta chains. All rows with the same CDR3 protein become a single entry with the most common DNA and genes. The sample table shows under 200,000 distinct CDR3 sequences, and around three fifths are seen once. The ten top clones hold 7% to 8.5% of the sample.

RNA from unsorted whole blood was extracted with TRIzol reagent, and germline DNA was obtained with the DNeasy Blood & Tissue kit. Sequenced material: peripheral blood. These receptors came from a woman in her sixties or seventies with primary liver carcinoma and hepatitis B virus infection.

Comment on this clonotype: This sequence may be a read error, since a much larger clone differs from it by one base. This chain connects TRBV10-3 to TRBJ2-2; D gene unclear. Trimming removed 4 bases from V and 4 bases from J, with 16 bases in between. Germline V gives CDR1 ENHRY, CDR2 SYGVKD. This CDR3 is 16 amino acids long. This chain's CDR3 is CAISASIFRSTGELFF. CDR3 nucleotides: TGTGCCATCAGTGCGTCGATATTCAGGTCCACCGGGGAGCTGTTTTTT.

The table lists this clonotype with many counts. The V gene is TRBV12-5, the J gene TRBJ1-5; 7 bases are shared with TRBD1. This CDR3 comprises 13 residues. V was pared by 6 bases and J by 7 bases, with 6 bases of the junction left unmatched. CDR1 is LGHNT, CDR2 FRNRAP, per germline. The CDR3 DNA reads TGTGCTAGTGGCCCAGACAGGGAACAGCCCCAGCATTTT. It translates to CASGPDREQPQHF.

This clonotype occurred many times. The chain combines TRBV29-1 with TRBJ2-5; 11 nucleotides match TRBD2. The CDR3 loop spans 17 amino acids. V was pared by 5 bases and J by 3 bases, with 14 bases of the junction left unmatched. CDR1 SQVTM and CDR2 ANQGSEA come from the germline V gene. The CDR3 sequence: CSVSVSGRAGVKETQYF. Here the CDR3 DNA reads TGCAGCGTTTCGGTTAGCGGGAGGGCAGGGGTAAAAGAGACCCAGTACTTC. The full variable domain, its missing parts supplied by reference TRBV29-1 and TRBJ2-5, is SAVISQKPSRDICQRGTSLTIQCQVDSQVTMMFWYRQQPGQSLTLIATANQGSEATYESGFVIDKFPISRPNLTFSTLTVSNMSPEDSSIYLCSVSVSGRAGVKETQYFGPGTRLLVL.

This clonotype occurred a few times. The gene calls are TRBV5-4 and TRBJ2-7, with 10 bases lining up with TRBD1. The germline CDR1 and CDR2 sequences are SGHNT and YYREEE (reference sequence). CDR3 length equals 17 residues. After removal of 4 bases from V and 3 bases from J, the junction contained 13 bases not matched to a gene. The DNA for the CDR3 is TGTGCCAGCAGCCCGGCGAAAGGGACAGGGGCCCTCTACGAGCAGTACTTC. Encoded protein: CASSPAKGTGALYEQYF.

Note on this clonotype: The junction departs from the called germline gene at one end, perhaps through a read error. The DNA of the CDR3 is TGTTCCAGCAGCTTAAGCCCCCTGGTTAGATATGGCTACACCTTC. This encodes CSSSLSPLVRYGYTF. The chain joins TRBV11-2 to TRBJ1-2; D remains ambiguous. This CDR3 is 15 amino acids long. Per the germline V gene, CDR1 is SGHAT and CDR2 is FQNNGV.

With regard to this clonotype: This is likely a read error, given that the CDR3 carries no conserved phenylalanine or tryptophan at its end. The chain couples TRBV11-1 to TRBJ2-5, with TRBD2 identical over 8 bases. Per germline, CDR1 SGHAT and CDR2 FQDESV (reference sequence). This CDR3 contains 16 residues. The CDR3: CANSSLKAGDWETQYL. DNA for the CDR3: TGTGCCAACAGCTCACTTAAAGCGGGAGATTGGGAGACCCAGTACCTC.

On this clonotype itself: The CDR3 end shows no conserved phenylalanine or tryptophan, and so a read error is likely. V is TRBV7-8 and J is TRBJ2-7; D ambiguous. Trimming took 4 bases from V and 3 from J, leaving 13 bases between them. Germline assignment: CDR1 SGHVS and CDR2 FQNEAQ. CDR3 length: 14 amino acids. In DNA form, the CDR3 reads TGTGCCAGCAGCTCCCGTGGCGGTGACTACGAGCAGTACTTA. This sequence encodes CASSSRGGDYEQYL.

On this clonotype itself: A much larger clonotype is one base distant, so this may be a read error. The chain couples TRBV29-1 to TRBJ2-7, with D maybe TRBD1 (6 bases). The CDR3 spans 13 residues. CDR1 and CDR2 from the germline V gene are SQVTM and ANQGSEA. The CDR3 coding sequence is TGCAGCGCCACCACAGGGTACTCCTACGATCAGTACTTC. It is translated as CSATTGYSYDQYF.

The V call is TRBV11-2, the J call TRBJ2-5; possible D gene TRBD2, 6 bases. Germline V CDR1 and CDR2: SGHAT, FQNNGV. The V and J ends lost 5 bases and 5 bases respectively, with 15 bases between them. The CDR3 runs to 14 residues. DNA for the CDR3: TGTGCCAGCAGCCCACTAACGGGAGTGGAGACCCAGTACTTC. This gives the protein CASSPLTGVETQYF.

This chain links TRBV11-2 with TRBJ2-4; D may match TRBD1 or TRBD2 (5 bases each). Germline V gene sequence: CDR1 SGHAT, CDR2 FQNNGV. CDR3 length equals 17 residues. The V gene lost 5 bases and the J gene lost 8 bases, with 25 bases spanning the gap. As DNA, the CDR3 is TGTGCCAGCAGCCCGCTTCCCCCGGGGCGCTTAGGGTACATTCAGTACTTC. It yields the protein CASSPLPPGRLGYIQYF.

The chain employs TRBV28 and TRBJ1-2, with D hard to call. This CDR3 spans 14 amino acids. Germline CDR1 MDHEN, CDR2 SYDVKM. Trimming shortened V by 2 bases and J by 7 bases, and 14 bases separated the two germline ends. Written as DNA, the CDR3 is TGTGCCAGCAGTTTAACGGAGGGCTACTCTGGCTACACCTTC. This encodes CASSLTEGYSGYTF.

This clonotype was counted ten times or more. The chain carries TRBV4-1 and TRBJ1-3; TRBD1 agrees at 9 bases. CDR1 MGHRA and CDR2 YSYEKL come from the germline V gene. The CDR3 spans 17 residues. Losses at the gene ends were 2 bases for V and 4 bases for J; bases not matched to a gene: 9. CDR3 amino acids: CASSQPGQGISGNTIYF. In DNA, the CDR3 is TGCGCCAGCAGCCAACCGGGACAGGGAATCTCCGGAAACACCATATATTTT.

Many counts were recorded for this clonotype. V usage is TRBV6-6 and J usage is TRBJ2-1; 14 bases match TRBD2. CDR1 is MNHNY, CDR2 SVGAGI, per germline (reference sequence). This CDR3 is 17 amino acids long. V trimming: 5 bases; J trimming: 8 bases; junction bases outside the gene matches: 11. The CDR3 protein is CASSAGTSGSWVDEQFF. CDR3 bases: TGTGCCAGCAGTGCCGGGACTAGCGGGAGCTGGGTCGATGAGCAGTTCTTC.

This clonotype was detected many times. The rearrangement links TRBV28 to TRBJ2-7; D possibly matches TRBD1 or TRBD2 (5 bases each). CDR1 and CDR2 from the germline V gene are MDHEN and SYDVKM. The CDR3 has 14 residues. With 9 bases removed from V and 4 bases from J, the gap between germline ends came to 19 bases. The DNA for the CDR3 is TGTGCCAGTACTGATCCGGGACCGCTATACGAGCAGTACTTC. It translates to CASTDPGPLYEQYF.

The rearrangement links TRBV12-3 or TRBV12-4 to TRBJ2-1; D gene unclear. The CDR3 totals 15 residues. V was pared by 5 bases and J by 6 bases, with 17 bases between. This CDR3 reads CASSGRVISCNEQFF. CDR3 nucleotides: TGTGCCAGCAGTGGCCGGGTTATCTCTTGCAATGAGCAGTTCTTC.

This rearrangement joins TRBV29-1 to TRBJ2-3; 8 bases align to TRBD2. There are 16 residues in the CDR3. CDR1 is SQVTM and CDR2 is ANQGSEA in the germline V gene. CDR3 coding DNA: TGCAACGCGAAGGGTAAGGCTAGCGGGAGCACAGATACGCAGTATTTT. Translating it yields CNAKGKASGSTDTQYF.

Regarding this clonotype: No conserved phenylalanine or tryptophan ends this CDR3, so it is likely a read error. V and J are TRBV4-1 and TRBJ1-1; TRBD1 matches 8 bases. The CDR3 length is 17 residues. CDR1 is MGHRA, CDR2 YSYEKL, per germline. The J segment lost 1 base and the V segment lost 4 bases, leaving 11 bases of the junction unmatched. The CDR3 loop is CASSPEDPGTGNTEAFL. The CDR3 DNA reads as TGCGCCAGCAGCCCCGAAGACCCCGGGACAGGGAACACTGAAGCTTTCTTA.

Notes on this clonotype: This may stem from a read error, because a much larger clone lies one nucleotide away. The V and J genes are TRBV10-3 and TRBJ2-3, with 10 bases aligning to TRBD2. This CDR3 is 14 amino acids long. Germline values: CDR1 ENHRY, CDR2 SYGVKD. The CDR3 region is CVIKSGRVTDTQYF. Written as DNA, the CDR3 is TGTGTCATCAAAAGCGGGAGGGTCACAGATACGCAGTATTTT.

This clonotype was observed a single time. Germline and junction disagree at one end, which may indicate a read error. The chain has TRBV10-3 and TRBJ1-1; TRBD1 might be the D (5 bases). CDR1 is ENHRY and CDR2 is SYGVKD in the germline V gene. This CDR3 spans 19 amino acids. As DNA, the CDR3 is TGTGCCATCAGTGAGTCAAGGCAGTCTAAGGGGAGGGGCCGCACTGAAACTATCTTT. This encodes CAISESRQSKGRGRTETIF.

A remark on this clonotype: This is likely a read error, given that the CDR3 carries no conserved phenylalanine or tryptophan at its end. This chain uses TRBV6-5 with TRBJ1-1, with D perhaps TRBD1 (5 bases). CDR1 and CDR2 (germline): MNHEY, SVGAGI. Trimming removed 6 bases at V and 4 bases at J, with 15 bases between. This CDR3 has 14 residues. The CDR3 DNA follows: TGTGCCAGCAGGCCCCCCCAGGGAAGCACTGAAGCTTTCTCT. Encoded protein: CASRPPQGSTEAFS.

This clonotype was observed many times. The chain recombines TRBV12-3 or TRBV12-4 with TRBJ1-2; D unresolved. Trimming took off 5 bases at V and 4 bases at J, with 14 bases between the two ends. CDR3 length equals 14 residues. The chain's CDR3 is CASSNLGISYGYTF. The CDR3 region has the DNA TGTGCCAGCAGTAATCTCGGAATTAGCTATGGCTACACCTTC.

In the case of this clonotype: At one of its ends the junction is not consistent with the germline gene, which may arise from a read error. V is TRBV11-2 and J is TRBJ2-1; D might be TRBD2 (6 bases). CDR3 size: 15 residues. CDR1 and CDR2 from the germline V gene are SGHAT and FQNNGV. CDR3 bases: TGTGCCAGCAGCTCAGCGGGCCTCTCCTACAATGGGCAGTTCTTC. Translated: CASSSAGLSYNGQFF.

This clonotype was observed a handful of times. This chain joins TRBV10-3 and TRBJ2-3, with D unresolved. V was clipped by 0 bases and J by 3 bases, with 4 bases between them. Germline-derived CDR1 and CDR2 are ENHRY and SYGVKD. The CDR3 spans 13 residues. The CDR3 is CAISESGTDTQYF. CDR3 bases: TGTGCCATCAGTGAGTCCGGGACAGATACGCAGTATTTT.

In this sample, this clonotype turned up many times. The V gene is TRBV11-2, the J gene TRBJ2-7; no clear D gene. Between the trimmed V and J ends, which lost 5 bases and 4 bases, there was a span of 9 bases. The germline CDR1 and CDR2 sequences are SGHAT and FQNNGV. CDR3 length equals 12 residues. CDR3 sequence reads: CASSDPLYEQYF. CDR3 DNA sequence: TGTGCCAGCAGCGACCCCCTATACGAGCAGTACTTC. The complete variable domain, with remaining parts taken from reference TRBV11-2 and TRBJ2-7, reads EAGVAQSPRYKIIEKRQSVAFWCNPISGHATLYWYQQILGQGPKLLIQFQNNGVVDDSQLPKDRFSAERLKGVDSTLKIQPAKLEDSAVYLCASSDPLYEQYFGPGTRLTVT.

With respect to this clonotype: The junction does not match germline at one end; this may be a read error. The CDR3 DNA follows: TGTGCCGGCAGCTTAGAATTGGCAGCTATCTCACCCCTCCACTTT. This translates into CAGSLELAAISPLHF. The rearrangement joins TRBV11-2 to TRBJ1-6, with D hard to call. The CDR3 length is 15 residues. Germline CDR1 SGHAT, CDR2 FQNNGV. Together with reference TRBV11-2 and TRBJ1-6, the CDR3 gives the full variable domain: EAGVAQSPRYKIIEKRQSVAFWCNPISGHATLYWYQQILGQGPKLLIQFQNNGVVDDSQLPKDRFSAERLKGVDSTLKIQPAKLEDSAVYLCAGSLELAAISPLHFGNGTRLTVT.

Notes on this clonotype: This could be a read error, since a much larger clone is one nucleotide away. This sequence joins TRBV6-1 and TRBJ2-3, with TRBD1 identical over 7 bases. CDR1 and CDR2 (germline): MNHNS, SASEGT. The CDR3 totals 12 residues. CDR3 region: CGSKTGIDTQYF. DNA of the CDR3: TGTGGCAGCAAGACAGGGATAGATACGCAGTATTTT.

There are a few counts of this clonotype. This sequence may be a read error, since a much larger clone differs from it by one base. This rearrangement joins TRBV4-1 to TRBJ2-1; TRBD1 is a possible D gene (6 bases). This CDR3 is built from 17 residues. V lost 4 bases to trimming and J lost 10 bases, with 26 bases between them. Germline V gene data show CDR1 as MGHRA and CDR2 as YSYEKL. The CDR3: CASSLPRSRGLRGEQFF. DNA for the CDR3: TGCGCCAGCAGCCTCCCTAGAAGCAGGGGCCTTAGGGGGGAGCAGTTCTTC.

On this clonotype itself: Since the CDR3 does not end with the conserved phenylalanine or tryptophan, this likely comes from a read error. The CDR3 nucleotides are TGTGCTAGCAGCTCAGGGCTGTGGAACACTGAAGCTTTCTTA. It encodes CASSSGLWNTEAFL. The chain couples TRBV11-3 to TRBJ1-1; maybe TRBD1 (5 bases). The CDR3 has 14 residues. Per germline, CDR1 SGHNT and CDR2 YENEEA.

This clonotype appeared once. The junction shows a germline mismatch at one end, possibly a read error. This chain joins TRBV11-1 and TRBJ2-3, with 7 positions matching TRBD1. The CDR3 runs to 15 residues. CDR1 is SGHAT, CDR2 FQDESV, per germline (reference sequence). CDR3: CASSFRQGDTDTQYF. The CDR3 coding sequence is TGTGCTAGCAGCTTTAGGCAGGGGGACACAGACACGCAGTATTTT.

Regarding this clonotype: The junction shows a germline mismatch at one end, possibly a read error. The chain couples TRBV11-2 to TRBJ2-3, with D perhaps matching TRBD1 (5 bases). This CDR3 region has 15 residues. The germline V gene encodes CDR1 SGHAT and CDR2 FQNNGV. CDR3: CTSSPRWSLTDTLYF. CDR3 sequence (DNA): TGTACCAGCAGCCCTAGGTGGTCTTTGACAGATACGCTATATTTT. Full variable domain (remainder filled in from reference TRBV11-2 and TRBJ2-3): EAGVAQSPRYKIIEKRQSVAFWCNPISGHATLYWYQQILGQGPKLLIQFQNNGVVDDSQLPKDRFSAERLKGVDSTLKIQPAKLEDSAVYLCTSSPRWSLTDTLYFGPGTRLTVL.